The T cell receptor (beta chain) described here comes from a study of blood T cell repertoires in COVID-19. On the study more broadly: Researchers got acute and convalescent COVID-19 samples from the United States, Italy and Spain. T cells, B-cell-depleted T cells, or PBMCs provided the cDNA or gDNA that served as material.

In the original analysis: Counts of nucleated cells, estimated from reference gene primer amplification, were obtained. Sequencing used immunoSEQ multiplex PCR; TCRdb keeps in-frame clones, though not all of them. That table supplies the V and J calls and clone size; D and trimming were determined from the DNA. The sample lists about 210,000 clones; around 91% were seen once. The length of the CDR3 is 11 residues. CDR1 and CDR2 from the germline V gene are LGHDT and YNNKEL (reference sequence). The germline V and J ends were trimmed by 7 bases and 4 bases, with 6 bases remaining between them. J is TRBJ2-3 and V is TRBV3-1 (or the pseudogene TRBV3-2); D uncertain. Sequenced material: peripheral blood. The TCR sequence derives from a woman aged 40 to 55 with acute or convalescent COVID-19. The CDR3 region is CASISADTQYF. The CDR3 region has the DNA TGTGCCAGCATATCGGCAGATACGCAGTATTTT.